One and the same sample provided the 3 T cell receptor beta chains below, sequenced in a study of shared clonotypes between healthy human individuals. TCRdb keeps only in-frame clones here, not all; method: immunoSEQ multiplex PCR. The sample includes 400,000 to 500,000 clones, 70% to 80% seen only once; the top ten take 10% to 15%. Sequencing was done on a sample of PBMCs. The receptors were gathered from a woman aged 40 to 55 in good health. Some clones in this sample may be carry-over from other donors' samples.

The rearrangement links TRBV19 to TRBJ1-5; possibly TRBD1 for D (5 bases). Germline V lookup: CDR1 LNHDA, CDR2 SQIVND (reference sequence). V lost 5 bases and J 5 bases, leaving 16 bases between the germline ends. The CDR3 runs to 15 residues. The CDR3 nucleotides are TGTGCCAGTAGTGGCCCTTGGGGGAATGATCAGCCCCAGCATTTT. Encoded protein: CASSGPWGNDQPQHF. Full variable domain (outside the CDR3, taken from reference TRBV19 and TRBJ1-5): DGGITQSPKYLFRKEGQNVTLSCEQNLNHDAMYWYRQDPGQGLRLIYYSQIVNDFQKGDIAEGYSVSREKKESFPLTVTSAQKNPTAFYLCASSGPWGNDQPQHFGDGTRLSIL.

This clone was seen once. CDR3 protein: CASSLAPSGGPNEQFF. In DNA, the CDR3 is TGCGCCAGCAGCTTGGCCCCTAGCGGGGGACCCAATGAGCAGTTCTTC. This sequence joins TRBV5-1 and TRBJ2-1; 10 bases map to TRBD2. The V gene end was trimmed by 0 bases and the J gene end by 6 bases; junction bases not matched to a gene: 6. CDR3 length: 16 residues. CDR1 is SGHRS and CDR2 is YFSETQ in the germline V gene.

Of note for this clone: The same CDR3 also results from other DNA sequences found in this sample. V is TRBV27 and J is TRBJ1-2, with TRBD1 matching over 7 bases. The CDR3 covers 13 residues. V was pared by 11 bases and J by 4 bases, with 10 bases of the junction left unmatched. Looked up from germline, CDR1 is MNHEY and CDR2 is SMNVEV (reference sequence). As DNA, the CDR3 is TGTGCCCCGCCAGGGGACAGAACCTATGGCTACACCTTC. Translated: CAPPGDRTYGYTF.